This TCR beta chain was sequenced in a study of blood T cells in healthy people across ages. This clonotype showed up just a few times. Its specificity is not known. Overall study findings and caveats: Comparison with aged donors showed that long-lived donors had more naive CD4+ cells and higher diversity. Possibly, changes in expanded clonotypes were confounded because donor CMV status was unknown.

Through a sample-barcoded 5' primer and a J-beta primer mix, a second PCR was run for about 6 to 11 cycles. A 12-random-nucleotide template-switch adaptor tagged each cDNA molecule. Researchers report that each sample yielded at least 2.5 million CDR3-containing paired-end reads. TCRdb re-called the 5' RACE reads through MiXCR, storing one row per CDR3 protein. The table has hundreds of thousands of distinct CDR3 sequences, roughly 34% seen once. Germline-derived CDR1 and CDR2 are MNHEY and SMNVEV (reference sequence). The CDR3 is made up of 13 amino acids. The V and J ends lost 3 bases and 8 bases respectively, with 13 bases between them.

Sequenced: blood. The rearrangement joins TRBV27 to TRBJ1-2; possibly TRBD1 for D (5 bases). The source of this sequence is a man aged 18 to 30 in good health. CDR3 in DNA: TGTGCCAGCAGTTTCGGGGCTAGCGGCGGCTACACCTTC. This encodes CASSFGASGGYTF.